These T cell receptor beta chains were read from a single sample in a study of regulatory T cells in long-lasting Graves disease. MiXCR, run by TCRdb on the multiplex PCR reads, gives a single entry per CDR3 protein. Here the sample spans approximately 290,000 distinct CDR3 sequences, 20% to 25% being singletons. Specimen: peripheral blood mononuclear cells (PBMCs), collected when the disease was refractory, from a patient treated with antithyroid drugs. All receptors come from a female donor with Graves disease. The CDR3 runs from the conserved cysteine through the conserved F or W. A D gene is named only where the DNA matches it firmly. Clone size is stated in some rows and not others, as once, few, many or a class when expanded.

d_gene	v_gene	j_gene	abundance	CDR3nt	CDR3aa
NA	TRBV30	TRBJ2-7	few	TGTGCCGCGAAAACAGGCCCCGAGCAGTACTTC	CAAKTGPEQYF
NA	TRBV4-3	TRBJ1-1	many	TGCGCCAGCAGCCAAGATCATCGAGACACTGAAGCTTTCTTT	CASSQDHRDTEAFF
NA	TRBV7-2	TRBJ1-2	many	TGTGCCAGCAGCGCAAACGGAGGGGACCTTAACTATGGCTACACCTTC	CASSANGGDLNYGYTF
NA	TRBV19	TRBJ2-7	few	TGTGCCAGCCGCCAGGAAGCGGACCCTTCCTACGAGCAGTACTTC	CASRQEADPSYEQYF
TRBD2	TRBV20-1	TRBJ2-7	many	TGCAGTGCTAGGGGACGAGCGGGAACCTCCTACGAGCAGTACTTC	CSARGRAGTSYEQYF
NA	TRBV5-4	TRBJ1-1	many	TGTGCCAGCAGCTTGGCGTTAGGAGGACCTGAAGCTTTCTTT	CASSLALGGPEAFF
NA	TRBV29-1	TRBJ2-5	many	TGCAGCGTTGAGTTCGGGGACGAGACCCAGTACTTC	CSVEFGDETQYF
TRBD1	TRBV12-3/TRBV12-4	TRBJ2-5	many	TGTGCCAGCGCGACAGGGGGCGCAGGGGAGACCCAGTACTTC	CASATGGAGETQYF
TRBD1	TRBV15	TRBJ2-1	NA	TGTGCCACCAGCAGAGATTTGGGGACAGCCTACAATGAGCAGTTCTTC	CATSRDLGTAYNEQFF
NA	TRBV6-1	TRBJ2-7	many	TGTGCCAGCGGGATGACAGAGTCCTACGAGCAGTACTTC	CASGMTESYEQYF
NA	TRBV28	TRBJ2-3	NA	TGTGCCAGCAGTTTAGTCATAGCGCCAGATACGCAGTATTTT	CASSLVIAPDTQYF
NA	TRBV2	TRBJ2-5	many	TGTGCCAGCAGCGATCAGGTGTACCAAGAGACCCAGTACTTC	CASSDQVYQETQYF
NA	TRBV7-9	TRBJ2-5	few	TGCGCCAGCAGCTTGGGAGGTCGACGGGAGACCCAGTACTTC	CASSLGGRRETQYF
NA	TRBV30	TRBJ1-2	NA	TGTGCCTGGAGTCAGGGTGGTGGCTACACCTTC	CAWSQGGGYTF
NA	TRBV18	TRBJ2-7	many	TGTGCCAGCTCACCGAACGGGGACTACGAGCAGTACTTC	CASSPNGDYEQYF
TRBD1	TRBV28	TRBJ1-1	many	TGTGCCAGCAGTGCCCCGGGGACAGGGGACACTGAAGCTTTCTTT	CASSAPGTGDTEAFF
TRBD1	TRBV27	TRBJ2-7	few	TGTGCCAGCCGGGACAGGTCCTACGAGCAGTACTTC	CASRDRSYEQYF
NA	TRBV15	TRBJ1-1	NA	TGTGCCACCAGCAGACCCGGCGGGGAAGCTTTCTTT	CATSRPGGEAFF
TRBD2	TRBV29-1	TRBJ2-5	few	TGCAGCGTTGGAGGCGGGAGGGCCTCAGAGACCCAGTACTTC	CSVGGGRASETQYF
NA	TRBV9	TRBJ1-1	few	TGTGCCAGCAGCGCGGCGGGGGGGAACACTGAAGCTTTCTTT	CASSAAGGNTEAFF
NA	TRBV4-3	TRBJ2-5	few	TGCGCCAGCAGCCCGTCTTTCCTCGACAGGACCCAGTACTTC	CASSPSFLDRTQYF
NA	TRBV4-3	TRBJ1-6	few	TGCGCCAGCAGCCAAATCGCGGACGGCCGGATTAATTCACCCCTCCACTTT	CASSQIADGRINSPLHF
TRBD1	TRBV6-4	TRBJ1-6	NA	TGTGCCAGCAGTTTTAGGACAGGGGCCTCTAATTCACCCCTCCACTTT	CASSFRTGASNSPLHF
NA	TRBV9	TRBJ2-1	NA	TGTGCCAGCAGCGCCCGGACGGAGCGAAACAATGAGCAGTTCTTC	CASSARTERNNEQFF
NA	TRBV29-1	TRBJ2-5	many	TGCAGCGTTGGATCTCGAGAGACCCAGTACTTC	CSVGSRETQYF
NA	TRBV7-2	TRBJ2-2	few	TGTGCCAGCCGGGGGCGGGAACGGACCGGGGAGCTGTTTTTT	CASRGRERTGELFF
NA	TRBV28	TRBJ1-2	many	TGTGCCAGCAGTTTCCTAAACTATGGCTACACCTTC	CASSFLNYGYTF
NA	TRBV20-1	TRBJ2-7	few	TGCAGTGCGATGGACAGCGACCTCTACGAGCAGTACTTC	CSAMDSDLYEQYF
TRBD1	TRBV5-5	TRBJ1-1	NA	TGTGCCAGCAGAAAGGGACAGGGGTTGAACACTGAAGCTTTCTTT	CASRKGQGLNTEAFF
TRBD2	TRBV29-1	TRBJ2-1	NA	TGCAGCGTTTCGGCCAGCGGGAGGGTTGGCGAGCAGTTCTTC	CSVSASGRVGEQFF
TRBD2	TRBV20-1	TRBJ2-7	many	TGCAGTGCTAGAGATCATGTGGGCGGGAGCCCCTACGAGCAGTACTTC	CSARDHVGGSPYEQYF
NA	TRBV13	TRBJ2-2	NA	TGTGCCAGCAGCCAATTTTCCGGGCGGTCGAACACCGGGGAGCTGTTTTTT	CASSQFSGRSNTGELFF
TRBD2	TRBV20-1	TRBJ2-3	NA	TGCAGTGCTAGGACTAGCGGGAGAAAAGATACGCAGTATTTT	CSARTSGRKDTQYF
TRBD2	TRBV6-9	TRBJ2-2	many	TGTGCCAGCAGTTACGGGGAGGGCGCGAACACCGGGGAGCTGTTTTTT	CASSYGEGANTGELFF
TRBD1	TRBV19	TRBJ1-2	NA	TGTGCCAGTACGGAGACAGGGAGTGACTATGGCTACACCTTC	CASTETGSDYGYTF
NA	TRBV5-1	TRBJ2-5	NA	TGCGCCAGCAGCTTGGCAGGGAATGGGGAGACCCAGTACTTC	CASSLAGNGETQYF